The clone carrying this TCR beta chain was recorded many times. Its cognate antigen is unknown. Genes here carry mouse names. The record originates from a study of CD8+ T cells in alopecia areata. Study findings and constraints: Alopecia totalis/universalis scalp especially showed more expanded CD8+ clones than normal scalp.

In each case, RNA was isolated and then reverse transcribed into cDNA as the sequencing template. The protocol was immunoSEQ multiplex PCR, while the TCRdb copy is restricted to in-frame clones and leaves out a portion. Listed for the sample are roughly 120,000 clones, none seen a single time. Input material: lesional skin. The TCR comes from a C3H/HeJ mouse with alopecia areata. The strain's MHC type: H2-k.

The CDR3 sequence: CASSYRTGSYAEQFF. The part of the CDR3 DNA that was read is TGTGCCAGCAGTTACCGGACAGGGAGCTATGCT. V is TRBV13-3 and J is TRBJ2-1; TRBD1 matches at 8 bases. The read comes to an end 4 residues before the CDR3 does, leaving the germline J gene to fill in the end. Germline assignment: CDR1 NNHDY and CDR2 SYVADS. The CDR3 loop spans 15 amino acids. J gave up 3 bases and V 4 bases, and 6 bases lay outside the gene matches.